The rows below give T cell receptor beta chains drawn from one sample of a study of cytomegalovirus exposure and HLA in healthy donors. The repertoire was sequenced with immunoSEQ multiplex PCR; TCRdb's copy has only in-frame clones and lacks some. The sample lists around 100,000 clones, under 85% occurring once. The sequenced sample consisted of PBMCs. The source is a female donor in good health and CMV-seropositive. CDR3s include the opening cysteine and the closing phenylalanine or tryptophan. The D gene is left open where the match is weak. Expanded clones get a size class; other rows say once, few or many, or leave the size out.

abundance: NA; v_gene: TRBV7-2; d_gene: NA; j_gene: TRBJ2-2; CDR3aa: CASSLVGGPGELFF; CDR3nt: TGTGCCAGCAGCTTAGTGGGGGGGCCCGGGGAGCTGTTTTTT
abundance: NA; v_gene: TRBV30; d_gene: NA; j_gene: TRBJ2-7; CDR3aa: CAWKTSATYEQYF; CDR3nt: TGTGCCTGGAAGACTAGTGCTACCTACGAGCAGTACTTC
abundance: once; v_gene: TRBV6-1; d_gene: NA; j_gene: TRBJ1-1; CDR3aa: CASREGFQNTEAFF; CDR3nt: TGTGCCAGCAGGGAGGGTTTTCAAAACACTGAAGCTTTCTTT
abundance: NA; v_gene: TRBV5-5; d_gene: NA; j_gene: TRBJ2-7; CDR3aa: CASTRDTIYEQYF; CDR3nt: TGTGCCAGCACCCGGGACACCATTTACGAGCAGTACTTC
abundance: NA; v_gene: TRBV5-1; d_gene: NA; j_gene: TRBJ2-1; CDR3aa: CASSSPGGIDNEQFF; CDR3nt: TGCGCCAGCAGCTCACCTGGCGGGATCGACAATGAGCAGTTCTTC
abundance: once; v_gene: TRBV4-1; d_gene: NA; j_gene: TRBJ1-5; CDR3aa: CASSQEGGPNQPQHF; CDR3nt: TGCGCCAGCAGCCAAGAGGGCGGGCCCAATCAGCCCCAGCATTTT
abundance: few; v_gene: TRBV19; d_gene: NA; j_gene: TRBJ2-3; CDR3aa: CASSTGGGADTQYF; CDR3nt: TGTGCCAGTAGTACCGGAGGGGGGGCAGATACGCAGTATTTT
abundance: NA; v_gene: TRBV27; d_gene: TRBD1; j_gene: TRBJ2-7; CDR3aa: CASSPPWDRGRGGPYEQYF; CDR3nt: TGTGCCAGCAGTCCCCCTTGGGACAGGGGGCGCGGTGGTCCCTACGAGCAGTACTTC
abundance: NA; v_gene: TRBV5-1; d_gene: TRBD1; j_gene: TRBJ1-5; CDR3aa: CASSLAPTGSQPQHF; CDR3nt: TGCGCCAGCAGCTTGGCGCCGACAGGGAGTCAGCCCCAGCATTTT
abundance: few; v_gene: TRBV6-6; d_gene: NA; j_gene: TRBJ2-1; CDR3aa: CASSLVLALDNEQFF; CDR3nt: TGTGCCAGCAGCCTCGTGCTAGCGCTGGACAATGAGCAGTTCTTC
abundance: NA; v_gene: TRBV5-1; d_gene: TRBD1; j_gene: TRBJ2-7; CDR3aa: CASCSGTVSYEQYF; CDR3nt: TGCGCCAGCTGCTCCGGGACAGTGTCCTACGAGCAGTACTTC
abundance: once; v_gene: TRBV7-9; d_gene: TRBD2; j_gene: TRBJ2-2; CDR3aa: CASSLGGLTAGSHGELFF; CDR3nt: TGTGCCAGCAGCTTAGGGGGACTAACCGCTGGGAGTCACGGGGAGCTGTTTTTT
abundance: NA; v_gene: TRBV11-2; d_gene: TRBD1; j_gene: TRBJ2-5; CDR3aa: CASSFLTPQGETQYF; CDR3nt: TGTGCCAGCAGCTTCTTGACCCCACAGGGGGAGACCCAGTACTTC
abundance: once; v_gene: TRBV2; d_gene: NA; j_gene: TRBJ2-5; CDR3aa: CASSNQQGLVETQYF; CDR3nt: TGTGCCAGCAGCAACCAACAGGGTCTTGTGGAGACCCAGTACTTC
abundance: once; v_gene: TRBV28; d_gene: NA; j_gene: TRBJ2-2; CDR3aa: CASTYTGELFF; CDR3nt: TGTGCCAGCACTTACACCGGGGAGCTGTTTTTT
abundance: NA; v_gene: TRBV5-6; d_gene: NA; j_gene: TRBJ2-3; CDR3aa: CASSLGTRTDTQYF; CDR3nt: TGTGCCAGCAGCTTAGGAACGAGGACAGATACGCAGTATTTT
abundance: NA; v_gene: TRBV5-4; d_gene: NA; j_gene: TRBJ2-1; CDR3aa: CASSFKGVYEQFF; CDR3nt: TGTGCCAGCAGCTTCAAGGGAGTATATGAGCAGTTCTTC
abundance: NA; v_gene: TRBV11-2; d_gene: TRBD2; j_gene: TRBJ2-1; CDR3aa: CASRPGTSGAYNEQFF; CDR3nt: TGTGCCAGCAGACCCGGGACTAGCGGGGCCTACAATGAGCAGTTCTTC
abundance: few; v_gene: TRBV6-5; d_gene: TRBD1; j_gene: TRBJ1-1; CDR3aa: CASSRTGGNTEAFF; CDR3nt: TGTGCCAGCAGCCGCACAGGGGGGAACACTGAAGCTTTCTTT
abundance: NA; v_gene: TRBV18; d_gene: TRBD1; j_gene: TRBJ1-2; CDR3aa: CASSPQGQLTNYGYTF; CDR3nt: TGTGCCAGCTCACCACAGGGACAGCTTACTAACTATGGCTACACCTTC
abundance: once; v_gene: TRBV19; d_gene: NA; j_gene: TRBJ2-1; CDR3aa: CASSVGTNNEQFF; CDR3nt: TGTGCCAGTAGTGTCGGGACAAACAATGAGCAGTTCTTC
abundance: NA; v_gene: TRBV9; d_gene: NA; j_gene: TRBJ1-5; CDR3aa: CASSGQPGNQPQHF; CDR3nt: TGTGCCAGCAGCGGGCAACCGGGGAATCAGCCCCAGCATTTT
abundance: NA; v_gene: TRBV7-6; d_gene: TRBD1; j_gene: TRBJ1-1; CDR3aa: CASSLWTGNTEAFF; CDR3nt: TGTGCCAGCAGCTTATGGACAGGGAACACTGAAGCTTTCTTT
abundance: NA; v_gene: TRBV29-1; d_gene: NA; j_gene: TRBJ1-1; CDR3aa: CSVLGQDYEAFF; CDR3nt: TGCAGCGTTCTCGGGCAGGACTATGAAGCTTTCTTT
abundance: NA; v_gene: TRBV5-1; d_gene: TRBD1; j_gene: TRBJ2-7; CDR3aa: CASSLDGTASYEQYF; CDR3nt: TGCGCCAGCAGCCTGGACGGGACAGCATCCTACGAGCAGTACTTC
abundance: NA; v_gene: TRBV5-3; d_gene: TRBD2; j_gene: TRBJ2-7; CDR3aa: CARRGGDLPCSYEQYF; CDR3nt: TGTGCCAGAAGGGGAGGGGACTTACCTTGCTCCTACGAGCAGTACTTC
abundance: NA; v_gene: TRBV14; d_gene: NA; j_gene: TRBJ2-5; CDR3aa: CASSQVWSPGQETQYF; CDR3nt: TGTGCCAGCAGCCAAGTATGGTCGCCAGGACAAGAGACCCAGTACTTC
abundance: NA; v_gene: TRBV7-6; d_gene: TRBD2; j_gene: TRBJ2-7; CDR3aa: CASSNREAVYEQYF; CDR3nt: TGTGCCAGCAGCAACCGGGAGGCGGTGTACGAGCAGTACTTC
abundance: NA; v_gene: TRBV10-3; d_gene: NA; j_gene: TRBJ1-1; CDR3aa: CATQVGGTEAFF; CDR3nt: TGTGCCACCCAAGTGGGGGGCACTGAAGCTTTCTTT
abundance: NA; v_gene: TRBV29-1; d_gene: TRBD2; j_gene: TRBJ2-7; CDR3aa: CSVEETSGGHTYEQYF; CDR3nt: TGCAGCGTTGAAGAAACTAGCGGGGGGCATACCTACGAGCAGTACTTC
abundance: NA; v_gene: TRBV27; d_gene: NA; j_gene: TRBJ1-1; CDR3aa: CASSLRFQTEAFF; CDR3nt: TGTGCCAGCAGTTTGAGGTTTCAAACTGAAGCTTTCTTT
abundance: NA; v_gene: TRBV2; d_gene: TRBD2; j_gene: TRBJ2-1; CDR3aa: CASRDSGSSYNEQFF; CDR3nt: TGTGCCAGCAGGGACAGCGGGAGCTCCTACAATGAGCAGTTCTTC
abundance: NA; v_gene: TRBV6-5; d_gene: NA; j_gene: TRBJ1-4; CDR3aa: CASKYISTNEKLFF; CDR3nt: TGTGCCAGCAAGTACATATCAACTAATGAAAAACTGTTTTTT
abundance: NA; v_gene: TRBV6-1; d_gene: TRBD2; j_gene: TRBJ2-7; CDR3aa: CASSSVAGAYEQYF; CDR3nt: TGTGCCAGCAGCTCCGTAGCGGGAGCCTACGAGCAGTACTTC
abundance: NA; v_gene: TRBV10-1; d_gene: TRBD2; j_gene: TRBJ2-3; CDR3aa: CASSELAGGQGTQYF; CDR3nt: TGCGCCAGCAGTGAATTAGCGGGGGGGCAGGGGACGCAGTATTTT
abundance: NA; v_gene: TRBV6-1; d_gene: TRBD1; j_gene: TRBJ1-5; CDR3aa: CASRPGQVNYQPQHF; CDR3nt: TGTGCCAGCAGACCGGGACAGGTAAACTATCAGCCCCAGCATTTT
abundance: NA; v_gene: TRBV9; d_gene: NA; j_gene: TRBJ1-3; CDR3aa: CASSGLVGGNTIYF; CDR3nt: TGTGCCAGCAGCGGCCTGGTTGGCGGAAACACCATATATTTT
abundance: NA; v_gene: TRBV6-5; d_gene: TRBD1; j_gene: TRBJ1-1; CDR3aa: CASSLGQGPLYTEAFF; CDR3nt: TGTGCCAGCAGTTTAGGACAGGGGCCCCTCTACACTGAAGCTTTCTTT
abundance: NA; v_gene: TRBV2; d_gene: NA; j_gene: TRBJ2-1; CDR3aa: CASVQVESSYNEQFF; CDR3nt: TGTGCCAGCGTACAGGTTGAGAGCTCCTACAATGAGCAGTTCTTC
abundance: NA; v_gene: TRBV5-1; d_gene: NA; j_gene: TRBJ1-4; CDR3aa: CASSLEGRDKEKLFF; CDR3nt: TGCGCCAGCAGCTTGGAGGGCAGGGACAAGGAAAAACTGTTTTTT
abundance: once; v_gene: TRBV6-6; d_gene: NA; j_gene: TRBJ2-5; CDR3aa: CASSRETQYF; CDR3nt: TGTGCCAGCAGTCGGGAGACCCAGTACTTC
abundance: NA; v_gene: TRBV19; d_gene: NA; j_gene: TRBJ2-6; CDR3aa: CASNSGESGANVLTF; CDR3nt: TGTGCCAGTAACTCGGGGGAATCTGGGGCCAACGTCCTGACTTTC
abundance: NA; v_gene: TRBV5-4; d_gene: TRBD1; j_gene: TRBJ1-1; CDR3aa: CASSWDSPSTEAFF; CDR3nt: TGTGCCAGCAGCTGGGACAGCCCTAGCACTGAAGCTTTCTTT
abundance: NA; v_gene: TRBV27; d_gene: NA; j_gene: TRBJ2-7; CDR3aa: CASRNYYEQYF; CDR3nt: TGTGCCAGCAGAAACTACTACGAGCAGTACTTC
abundance: NA; v_gene: TRBV5-1; d_gene: TRBD2; j_gene: TRBJ2-7; CDR3aa: CASSLGVAGGYEQYF; CDR3nt: TGCGCCAGCAGCTTGGGTGTAGCGGGAGGCTACGAGCAGTACTTC
abundance: NA; v_gene: TRBV7-6; d_gene: TRBD1; j_gene: TRBJ1-2; CDR3aa: CASSWLDRGENYGYTF; CDR3nt: TGTGCCAGCAGCTGGCTCGACAGGGGAGAAAACTATGGCTACACCTTC
abundance: NA; v_gene: TRBV10-1; d_gene: TRBD1; j_gene: TRBJ2-7; CDR3aa: CASSEQTGPSWEQYF; CDR3nt: TGCGCCAGCAGTGAGCAGACAGGGCCGTCTTGGGAGCAGTACTTC
abundance: NA; v_gene: TRBV28; d_gene: NA; j_gene: TRBJ2-7; CDR3aa: CASSFSRASYEQYF; CDR3nt: TGTGCCAGCAGTTTTAGTCGCGCGTCCTACGAGCAGTACTTC
abundance: few; v_gene: TRBV9; d_gene: NA; j_gene: TRBJ1-5; CDR3aa: CASGGGYQPQHF; CDR3nt: TGTGCCAGCGGCGGGGGCTATCAGCCCCAGCATTTT
abundance: NA; v_gene: TRBV30; d_gene: NA; j_gene: TRBJ2-5; CDR3aa: CAWSPPLATKETQYF; CDR3nt: TGTGCCTGGAGTCCCCCTCTAGCGACTAAAGAGACCCAGTACTTC
abundance: few; v_gene: TRBV29-1; d_gene: TRBD1; j_gene: TRBJ1-3; CDR3aa: CSARFGDSSGNTIYF; CDR3nt: TGCAGCGCCCGGTTCGGGGACAGCTCTGGAAACACCATATATTTT
abundance: NA; v_gene: TRBV7-9; d_gene: NA; j_gene: TRBJ1-1; CDR3aa: CASSLAGPGTTEAFF; CDR3nt: TGTGCCAGCAGCTTAGCGGGCCCCGGGACAACTGAAGCTTTCTTT
abundance: NA; v_gene: TRBV4-2; d_gene: TRBD2; j_gene: TRBJ2-1; CDR3aa: CASSLIAGGPNNEQFF; CDR3nt: TGTGCCAGCAGCCTTATAGCGGGAGGGCCCAACAATGAGCAGTTCTTC